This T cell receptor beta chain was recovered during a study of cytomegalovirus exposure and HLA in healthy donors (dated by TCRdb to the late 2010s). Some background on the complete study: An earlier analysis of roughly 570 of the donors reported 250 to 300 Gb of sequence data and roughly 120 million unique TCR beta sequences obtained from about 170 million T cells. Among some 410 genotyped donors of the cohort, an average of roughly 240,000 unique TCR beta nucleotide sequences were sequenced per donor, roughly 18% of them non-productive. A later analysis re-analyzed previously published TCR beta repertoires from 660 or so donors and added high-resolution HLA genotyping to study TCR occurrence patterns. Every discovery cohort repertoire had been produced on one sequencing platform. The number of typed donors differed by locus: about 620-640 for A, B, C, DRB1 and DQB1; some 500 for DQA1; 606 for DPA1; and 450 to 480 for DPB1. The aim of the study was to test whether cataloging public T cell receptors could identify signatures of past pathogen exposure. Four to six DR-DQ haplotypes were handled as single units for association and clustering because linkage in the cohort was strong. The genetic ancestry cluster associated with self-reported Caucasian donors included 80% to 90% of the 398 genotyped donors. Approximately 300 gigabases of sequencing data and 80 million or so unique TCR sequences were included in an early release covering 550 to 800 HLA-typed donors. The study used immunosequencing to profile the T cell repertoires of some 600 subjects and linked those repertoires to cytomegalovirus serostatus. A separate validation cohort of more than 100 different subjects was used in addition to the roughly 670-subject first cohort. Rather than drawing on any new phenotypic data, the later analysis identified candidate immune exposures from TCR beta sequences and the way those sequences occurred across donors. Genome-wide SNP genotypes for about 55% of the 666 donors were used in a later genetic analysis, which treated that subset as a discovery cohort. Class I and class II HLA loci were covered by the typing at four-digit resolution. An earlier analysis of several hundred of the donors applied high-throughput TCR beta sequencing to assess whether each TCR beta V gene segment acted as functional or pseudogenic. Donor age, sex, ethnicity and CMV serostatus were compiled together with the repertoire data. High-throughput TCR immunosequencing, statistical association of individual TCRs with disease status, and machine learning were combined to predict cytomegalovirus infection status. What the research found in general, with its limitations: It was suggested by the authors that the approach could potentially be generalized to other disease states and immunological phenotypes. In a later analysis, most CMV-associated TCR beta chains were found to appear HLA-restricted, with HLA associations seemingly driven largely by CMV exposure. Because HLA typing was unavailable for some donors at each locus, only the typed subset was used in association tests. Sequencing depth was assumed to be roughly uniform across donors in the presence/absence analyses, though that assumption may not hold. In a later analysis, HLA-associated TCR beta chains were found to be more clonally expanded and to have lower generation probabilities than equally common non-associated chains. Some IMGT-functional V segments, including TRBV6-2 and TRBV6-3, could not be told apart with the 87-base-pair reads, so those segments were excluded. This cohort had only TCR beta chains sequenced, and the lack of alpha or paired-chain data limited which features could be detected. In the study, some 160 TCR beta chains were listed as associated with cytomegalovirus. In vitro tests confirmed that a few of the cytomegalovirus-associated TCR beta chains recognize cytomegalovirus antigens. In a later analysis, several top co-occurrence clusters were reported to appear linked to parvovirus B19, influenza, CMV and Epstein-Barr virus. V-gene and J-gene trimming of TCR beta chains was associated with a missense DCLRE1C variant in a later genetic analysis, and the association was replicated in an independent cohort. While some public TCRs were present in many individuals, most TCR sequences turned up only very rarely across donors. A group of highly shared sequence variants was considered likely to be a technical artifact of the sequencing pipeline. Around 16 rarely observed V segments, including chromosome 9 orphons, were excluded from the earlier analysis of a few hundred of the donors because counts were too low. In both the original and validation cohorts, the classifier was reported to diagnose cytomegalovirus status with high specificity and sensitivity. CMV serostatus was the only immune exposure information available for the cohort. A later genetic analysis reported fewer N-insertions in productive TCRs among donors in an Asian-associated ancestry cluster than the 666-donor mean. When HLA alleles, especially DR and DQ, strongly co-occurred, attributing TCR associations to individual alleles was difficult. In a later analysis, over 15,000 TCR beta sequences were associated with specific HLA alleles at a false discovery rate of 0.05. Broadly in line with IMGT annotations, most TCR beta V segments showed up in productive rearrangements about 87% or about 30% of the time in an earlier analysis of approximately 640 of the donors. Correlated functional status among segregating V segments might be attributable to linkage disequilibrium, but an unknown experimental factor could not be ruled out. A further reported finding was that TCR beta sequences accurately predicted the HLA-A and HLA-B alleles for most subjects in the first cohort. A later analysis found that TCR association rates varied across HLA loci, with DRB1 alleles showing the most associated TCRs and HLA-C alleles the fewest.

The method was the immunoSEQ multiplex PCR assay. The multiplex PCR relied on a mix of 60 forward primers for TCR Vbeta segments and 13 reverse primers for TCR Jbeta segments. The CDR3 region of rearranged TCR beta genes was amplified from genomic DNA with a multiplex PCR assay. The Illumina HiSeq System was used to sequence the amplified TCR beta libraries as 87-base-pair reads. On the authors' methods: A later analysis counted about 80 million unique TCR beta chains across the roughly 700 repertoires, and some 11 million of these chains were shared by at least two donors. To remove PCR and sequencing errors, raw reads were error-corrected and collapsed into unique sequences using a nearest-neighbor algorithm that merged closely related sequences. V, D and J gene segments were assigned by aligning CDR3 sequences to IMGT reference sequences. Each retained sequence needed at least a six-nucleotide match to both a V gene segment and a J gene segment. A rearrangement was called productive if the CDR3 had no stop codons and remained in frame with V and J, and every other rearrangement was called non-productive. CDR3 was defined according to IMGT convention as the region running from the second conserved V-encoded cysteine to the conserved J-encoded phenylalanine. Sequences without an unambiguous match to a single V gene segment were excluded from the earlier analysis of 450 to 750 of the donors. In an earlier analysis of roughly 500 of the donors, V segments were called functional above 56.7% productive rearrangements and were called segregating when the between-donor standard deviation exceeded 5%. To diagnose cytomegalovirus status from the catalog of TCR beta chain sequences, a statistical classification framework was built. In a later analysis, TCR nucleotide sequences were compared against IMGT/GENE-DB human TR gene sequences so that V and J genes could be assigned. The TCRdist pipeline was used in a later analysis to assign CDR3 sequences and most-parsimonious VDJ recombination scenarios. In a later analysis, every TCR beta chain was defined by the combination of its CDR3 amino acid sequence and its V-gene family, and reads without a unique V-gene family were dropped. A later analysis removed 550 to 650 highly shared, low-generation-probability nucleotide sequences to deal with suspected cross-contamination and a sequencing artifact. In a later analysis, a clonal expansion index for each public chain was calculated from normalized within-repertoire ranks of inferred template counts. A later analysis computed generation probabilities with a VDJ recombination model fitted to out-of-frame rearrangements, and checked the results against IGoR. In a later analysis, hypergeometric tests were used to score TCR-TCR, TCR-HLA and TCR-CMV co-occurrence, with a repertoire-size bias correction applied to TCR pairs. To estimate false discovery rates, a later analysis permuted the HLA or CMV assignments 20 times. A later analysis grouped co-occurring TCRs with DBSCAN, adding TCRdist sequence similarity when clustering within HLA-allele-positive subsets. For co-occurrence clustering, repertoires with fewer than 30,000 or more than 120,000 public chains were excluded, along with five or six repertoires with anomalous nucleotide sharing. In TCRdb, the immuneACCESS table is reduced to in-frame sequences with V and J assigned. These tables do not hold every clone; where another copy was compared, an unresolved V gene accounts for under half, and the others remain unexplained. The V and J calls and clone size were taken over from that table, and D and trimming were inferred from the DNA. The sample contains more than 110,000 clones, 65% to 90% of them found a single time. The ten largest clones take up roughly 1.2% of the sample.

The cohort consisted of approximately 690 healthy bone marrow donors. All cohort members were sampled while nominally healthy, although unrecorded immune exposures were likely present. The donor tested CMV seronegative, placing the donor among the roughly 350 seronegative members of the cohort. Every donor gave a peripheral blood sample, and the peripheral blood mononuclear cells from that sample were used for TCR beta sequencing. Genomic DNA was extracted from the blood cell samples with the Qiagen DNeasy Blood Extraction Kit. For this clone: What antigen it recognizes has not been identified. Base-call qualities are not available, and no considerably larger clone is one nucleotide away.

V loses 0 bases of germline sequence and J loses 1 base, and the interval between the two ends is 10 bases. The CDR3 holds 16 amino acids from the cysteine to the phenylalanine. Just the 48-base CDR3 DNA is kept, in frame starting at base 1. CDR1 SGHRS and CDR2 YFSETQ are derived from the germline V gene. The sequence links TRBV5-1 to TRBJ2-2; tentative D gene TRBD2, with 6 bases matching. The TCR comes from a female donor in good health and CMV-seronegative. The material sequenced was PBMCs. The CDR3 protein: CASSLAGGKNTGELFF. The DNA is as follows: TGCGCCAGCAGCTTGGCAGGCGGGAAGAACACCGGGGAGCTGTTTTTT.